A single sample gave rise to the 13 T cell receptor beta chains below, sequenced in a study of shared clonotypes between healthy human individuals. Data came from immunoSEQ multiplex PCR; TCRdb stores just in-frame clones and leaves some out. Of roughly 890,000 clones listed, approximately 92% are singletons. Positive CCR7 selection of CD45RO-negative cells yielded the naive CD8 cells, and terminally differentiated effector memory CD45RA+ cells were excluded. Material: naive CD8+ T cells sorted from blood. All receptors come from a man in his thirties or forties in good health.

In DNA form, the CDR3 reads TGTGCCAGCAGCCTTGTCACCCCAGGCTCTGAAGCTTTCTTT. Residues: CASSLVTPGSEAFF. The gene calls are TRBV7-6 and TRBJ1-1; no reliable D call. With 5 bases removed from V and 6 bases from J, the gap between germline ends came to 16 bases. Per germline, CDR1 SGHVS and CDR2 FNYEAQ. The CDR3 is 14 amino acids.

The chain employs TRBV7-9 and TRBJ2-5; TRBD2 matches at 9 bases. CDR1 is SEHNR, CDR2 FQNEAQ, per germline (reference sequence). The CDR3 runs 15 residues. The V gene end was trimmed by 1 base and the J gene end by 4 bases; junction bases not matched to a gene: 4. The CDR3 here is CASSLGTSAGETQYF. The CDR3 nucleotides are TGTGCCAGCAGCTTAGGGACTAGCGCAGGAGAGACCCAGTACTTC.

In regard to this clone: Other DNA variants within this sample encode the same CDR3. The V and J genes are TRBV7-9 and TRBJ2-3; D uncertain. Germline assignment: CDR1 SEHNR and CDR2 FQNEAQ (reference sequence). Trimming stripped 5 bases from V and 3 bases from J, with 6 bases between. The CDR3 contains 12 residues. The CDR3 nucleotides read TGTGCCAGCAGCCACGGAACAGATACGCAGTATTTT. Protein: CASSHGTDTQYF. The full variable domain, in which reference TRBV7-9 and TRBJ2-3 provide the parts outside the CDR3, is DTGVSQNPRHKITKRGQNVTFRCDPISEHNRLYWYRQTLGQGPEFLTYFQNEAQLEKSRLLSDRFSAERPKGSFSTLEIQRTEQGDSAMYLCASSHGTDTQYFGPGTRLTVL.

The J gene is TRBJ1-3, the V gene TRBV5-1, with D possibly TRBD1 on 6 matching bases. In germline, CDR1 is SGHRS, CDR2 YFSETQ. Trimming left V 3 bases short and J 4 bases short, with 14 bases between. The CDR3 totals 15 residues. The CDR3 loop is CASSSGTTAGNTIYF. CDR3 in DNA: TGCGCCAGCAGCTCCGGGACAACCGCGGGAAACACCATATATTTT.

The chain uses TRBV2 and TRBJ2-2; 7 bases agree with TRBD2. The CDR3 runs to 15 residues. Germline V gives CDR1 SNHLY, CDR2 FYNNEI. The trim removed 9 bases at V and 4 bases at J, leaving 11 bases unmatched. CDR3 nucleotides: TGTGCCAGGCTGGACACTGGGGGGGTCACCGGGGAGCTGTTTTTT. This codes for CARLDTGGVTGELFF.

The chain joins TRBV29-1 to TRBJ1-1; D call uncertain. Germline V lookup: CDR1 SQVTM, CDR2 ANQGSEA. V lost 4 bases, J lost 1 base, and 7 bases lay in between. The CDR3 length is 12 residues. The chain's CDR3 is CSVVEGNTEAFF. The CDR3 DNA reads TGCAGCGTTGTAGAGGGGAACACTGAAGCTTTCTTT.

The V gene is TRBV11-3, the J gene TRBJ2-5; 8 bases match TRBD2. The germline V gene encodes CDR1 SGHNT and CDR2 YENEEA. The CDR3 is 17 residues long. V trimming: 6 bases; J trimming: 1 base; junction bases outside the gene matches: 13. The CDR3 nucleotides are TGTGCCAGCAGTCGAGGGACGGGAGGGCCCTCCCAAGAGACCCAGTACTTC. As protein: CASSRGTGGPSQETQYF.

This chain connects TRBV6-4 to TRBJ2-2; D perhaps matches TRBD1 (6 bases). V lost 3 bases and J 4 bases, leaving 12 bases between the germline ends. The germline V gene has CDR1 MRHNA and CDR2 SNTAGT. This CDR3 has 15 amino acids. The CDR3 loop reads CASSEGAWGTGELFF. As DNA, the CDR3 is TGTGCCAGCAGTGAGGGGGCATGGGGCACCGGGGAGCTGTTTTTT.

The gene calls are TRBV7-9 and TRBJ2-3, with D perhaps assigned TRBD1 or TRBD2 (6 bases each). Germline lookup yields CDR1 SEHNR and CDR2 FQNEAQ (reference sequence). This CDR3 has 17 amino acids. With 2 bases removed from V and 1 base from J, the gap between germline ends came to 16 bases. The CDR3 loop is CASSLWKGGDGTDTQYF. The DNA of the CDR3 is TGTGCCAGCAGCTTATGGAAGGGGGGAGACGGCACAGATACGCAGTATTTT.

This clone turned up a few times. The chain couples TRBV27 to TRBJ2-1, with TRBD2 identical over 14 bases. Trimming at V came to 4 bases and at J to 2 bases, leaving 1 base not matched to a gene. Germline values: CDR1 MNHEY, CDR2 SMNVEV (reference sequence). The CDR3 is 16 residues long. As DNA, the CDR3 is TGTGCCAGCAGTTGGACTAGCGGGAGGACCTACAATGAGCAGTTCTTC. Encoded protein: CASSWTSGRTYNEQFF.

V and J are TRBV19 and TRBJ2-1; D possibly corresponds to TRBD1 (5 bases). Trimming left V 5 bases short and J 3 bases short, with 8 bases between. Germline V gives CDR1 LNHDA, CDR2 SQIVND (reference sequence). CDR3 length equals 13 residues. The CDR3 DNA reads as TGTGCCAGTAGTGCCACAGGCTACAATGAGCAGTTCTTC. Residues: CASSATGYNEQFF. The full variable domain, with the rest looked up from reference TRBV19 and TRBJ2-1, is DGGITQSPKYLFRKEGQNVTLSCEQNLNHDAMYWYRQDPGQGLRLIYYSQIVNDFQKGDIAEGYSVSREKKESFPLTVTSAQKNPTAFYLCASSATGYNEQFFGPGTRLTVL.

The rearrangement uses TRBV7-2 and TRBJ2-1; 9 positions agree with TRBD1. This CDR3 is 17 amino acids long. Germline V gene data show CDR1 as SGHTA and CDR2 as FQGNSA. The V gene end was trimmed by 0 bases and the J gene end by 3 bases; junction bases not matched to a gene: 6. The CDR3 DNA is TGTGCCAGCAGCTTAGCGCCGGGACAGGGATTCTACAATGAGCAGTTCTTC. Residues: CASSLAPGQGFYNEQFF.

The CDR3 DNA sequence: TGTGCCTGCCCGCAGGGACCTAGCACAGATACGCAGTATTTT. It is translated as CACPQGPSTDTQYF. J is TRBJ2-3 and V is TRBV30, with D possibly being TRBD1 or TRBD2 (5 bases each). V was clipped by 6 bases and J by 0 bases, with 13 bases between them. Per germline, CDR1 GTSNPN and CDR2 SVGIG (reference sequence). The CDR3 covers 14 residues.